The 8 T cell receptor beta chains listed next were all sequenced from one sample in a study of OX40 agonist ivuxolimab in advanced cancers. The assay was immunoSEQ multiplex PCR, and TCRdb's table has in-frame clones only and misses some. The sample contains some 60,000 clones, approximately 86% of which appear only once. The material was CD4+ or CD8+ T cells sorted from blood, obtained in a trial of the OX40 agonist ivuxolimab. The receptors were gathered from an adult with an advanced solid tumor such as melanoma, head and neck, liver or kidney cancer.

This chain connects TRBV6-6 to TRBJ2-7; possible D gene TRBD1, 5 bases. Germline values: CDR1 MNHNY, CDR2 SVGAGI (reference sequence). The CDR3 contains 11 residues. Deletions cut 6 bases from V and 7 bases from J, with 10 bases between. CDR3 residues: CASRVQGEQYF. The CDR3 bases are TGTGCCAGCAGGGTCCAGGGAGAGCAGTACTTC.

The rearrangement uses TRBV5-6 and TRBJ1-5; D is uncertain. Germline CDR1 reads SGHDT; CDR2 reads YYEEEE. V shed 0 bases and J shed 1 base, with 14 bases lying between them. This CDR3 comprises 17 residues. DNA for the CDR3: TGTGCCAGCAGCTTGGGCCCCACACGGCCAAGCAATCAGCCCCAGCATTTT. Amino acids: CASSLGPTRPSNQPQHF.

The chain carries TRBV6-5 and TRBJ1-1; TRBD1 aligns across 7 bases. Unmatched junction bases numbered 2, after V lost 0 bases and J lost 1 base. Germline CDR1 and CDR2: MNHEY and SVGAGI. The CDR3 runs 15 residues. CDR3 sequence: CASSYSDRRNTEAFF. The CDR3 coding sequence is TGTGCCAGCAGTTACTCGGACAGGCGGAACACTGAAGCTTTCTTT.

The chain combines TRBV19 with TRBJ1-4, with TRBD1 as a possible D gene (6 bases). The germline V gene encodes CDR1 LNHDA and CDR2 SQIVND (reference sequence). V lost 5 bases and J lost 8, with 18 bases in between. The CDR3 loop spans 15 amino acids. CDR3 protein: CASSGSGTHLEKLFF. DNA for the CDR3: TGTGCCAGTAGTGGCTCCGGGACACACCTCGAAAAACTGTTTTTT. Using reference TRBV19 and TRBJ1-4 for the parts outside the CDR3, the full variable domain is DGGITQSPKYLFRKEGQNVTLSCEQNLNHDAMYWYRQDPGQGLRLIYYSQIVNDFQKGDIAEGYSVSREKKESFPLTVTSAQKNPTAFYLCASSGSGTHLEKLFFGSGTQLSVL.

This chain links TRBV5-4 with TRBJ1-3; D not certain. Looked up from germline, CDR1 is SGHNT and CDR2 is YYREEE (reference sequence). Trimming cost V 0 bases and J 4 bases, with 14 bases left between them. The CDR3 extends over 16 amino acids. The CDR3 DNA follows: TGTGCCAGCAGCTTGGTCACCGGCGGCTCAGGAAACACCATATATTTT. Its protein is CASSLVTGGSGNTIYF.

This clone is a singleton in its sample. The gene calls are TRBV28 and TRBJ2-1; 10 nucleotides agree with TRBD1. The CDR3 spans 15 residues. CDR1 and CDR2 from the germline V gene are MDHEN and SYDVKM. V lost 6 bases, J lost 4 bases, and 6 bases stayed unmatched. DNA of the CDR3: TGTGCCAGCAGCCCTGGGACAGGGGCGTACAATGAGCAGTTCTTC. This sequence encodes CASSPGTGAYNEQFF.

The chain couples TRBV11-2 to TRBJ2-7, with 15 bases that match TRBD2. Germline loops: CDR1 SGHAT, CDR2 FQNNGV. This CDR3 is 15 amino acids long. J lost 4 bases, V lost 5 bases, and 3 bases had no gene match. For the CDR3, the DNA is TGTGCCAGCAGCCCTGGACTAGCGGGAGGGTACGAGCAGTACTTC. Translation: CASSPGLAGGYEQYF.

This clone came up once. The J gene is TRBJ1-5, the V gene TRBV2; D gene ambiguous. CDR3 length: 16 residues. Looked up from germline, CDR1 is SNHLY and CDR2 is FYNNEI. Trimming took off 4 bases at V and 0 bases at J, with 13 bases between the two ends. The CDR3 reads CASSAPELYSNQPQHF. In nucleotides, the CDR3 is TGTGCCAGCAGTGCTCCAGAACTTTATAGCAATCAGCCCCAGCATTTT. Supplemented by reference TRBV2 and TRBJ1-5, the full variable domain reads EPEVTQTPSHQVTQMGQEVILRCVPISNHLYFYWYRQILGQKVEFLVSFYNNEISEKSEIFDDQFSVERPDGSNFTLKIRSTKLEDSAMYFCASSAPELYSNQPQHFGDGTRLSIL.